The 13 T cell receptor beta chains presented below share a single source sample, sequenced in a study of blood T cell repertoires in COVID-19. Data came from immunoSEQ multiplex PCR; TCRdb stores just in-frame clones and leaves some out. The sample shows more than 15,000 clones, roughly 91% of them seen only once. What was sequenced was peripheral blood. The receptors were sampled from an older woman with active COVID-19.

This chain links TRBV9 with TRBJ2-7, with TRBD1 identical over 8 bases. Germline V gene sequence: CDR1 SGDLS, CDR2 YYNGEE. The CDR3 is 15 residues long. V was clipped by 4 bases and J by 6 bases; unmatched bases: 12. CDR3 nucleotide sequence: TGTGCCAGCAGCCTCACTTTAGACAGGGGTGCCGAGCAGTACTTC. The encoded protein is CASSLTLDRGAEQYF.

The chain combines TRBV3-1 (or the pseudogene TRBV3-2) with TRBJ2-1; 9 bases line up with TRBD2. This CDR3 contains 14 residues. The trim removed 0 bases at V and 12 bases at J, leaving 6 bases unmatched. The V gene's germline CDR1 is LGHDT and CDR2 YNNKEL (reference sequence). The CDR3 protein is CASSQESAGGRQFF. In DNA, the CDR3 is TGTGCCAGCAGCCAAGAGTCAGCGGGGGGCCGGCAGTTCTTC.

The chain is built from TRBV18 and TRBJ2-1; the D gene is possibly TRBD2 (5 bases). CDR3 length: 15 amino acids. CDR1 and CDR2 from the germline V gene are KGHSH and LQKENI. Trimming left V 2 bases short and J 6 bases short, with 14 bases between. Written as DNA, the CDR3 is TGTGCCAGCTCACCAATGACGCTGGAGGCCAATGAGCAGTTCTTC. Translated: CASSPMTLEANEQFF.

The chain couples TRBV28 to TRBJ1-2; 12 bases fit TRBD1. The ends lost 4 bases at V and 2 bases at J; junction bases unmatched: 11. The germline V gene has CDR1 MDHEN and CDR2 SYDVKM. This CDR3 spans 18 amino acids. CDR3 residues: CASSSPGTGGQVNYGYTF. CDR3 bases: TGTGCCAGCAGTTCACCCGGGACAGGGGGCCAGGTCAACTATGGCTACACCTTC.

The chain couples TRBV5-6 to TRBJ2-1; D is undetermined. V gave up 2 bases and J gave up 10 bases, with 13 bases separating them. Germline V gives CDR1 SGHDT, CDR2 YYEEEE. The CDR3 is made up of 13 amino acids. The CDR3: CASSFGSSFEQFF. The DNA of the CDR3 is TGTGCCAGCAGCTTTGGCAGTTCTTTCGAGCAGTTCTTC.

V and J are TRBV7-3 and TRBJ2-5; 9 nucleotides line up with TRBD1. With 5 bases clipped from V and 4 bases from J, the junction kept 5 bases outside the gene matches. Germline V CDR1 and CDR2: SGHTA, FQGTGA. The CDR3 covers 14 residues. The CDR3 sequence is CASSLGQGAETQYF. DNA for the CDR3: TGTGCCAGCAGCCTGGGACAGGGAGCAGAGACCCAGTACTTC.

This chain connects TRBV6-5 to TRBJ2-2; D might be TRBD2 (7 bases). CDR3 size: 14 residues. The germline CDR1 and CDR2 sequences are MNHEY and SVGAGI. The V end lost 6 bases, the J end lost 5 bases, and 13 bases lay between the germline ends. CDR3 coding DNA: TGTGCCAGCAGGCAGGGGAGGGAGACCGGGGAGCTGTTTTTT. It encodes CASRQGRETGELFF.

The V gene is TRBV2, the J gene TRBJ2-3; TRBD1 matches 9 bases. The CDR3 has 15 amino acids. The trim removed 6 bases at V and 1 base at J, leaving 5 bases unmatched. Germline CDR1 SNHLY, CDR2 FYNNEI. The CDR3 coding sequence is TGTGCCAGCAGAGGGGACAGGGTGGGCACAGATACGCAGTATTTT. Translating it yields CASRGDRVGTDTQYF.

V usage is TRBV5-4 and J usage is TRBJ2-3; D perhaps matches TRBD1 (5 bases). Looked up from germline, CDR1 is SGHNT and CDR2 is YYREEE (reference sequence). CDR3 size: 13 residues. V dropped 0 bases and J dropped 6 bases, with 8 bases sitting between them. CDR3 DNA: TGTGCCAGCAGCTTGGCAGGGCCCGATACGCAGTATTTT. Protein: CASSLAGPDTQYF. Together with reference TRBV5-4 and TRBJ2-3, the CDR3 gives the full variable domain: ETGVTQSPTHLIKTRGQQVTLRCSSQSGHNTVSWYQQALGQGPQFIFQYYREEENGRGNFPPRFSGLQFPNYSSELNVNALELDDSALYLCASSLAGPDTQYFGPGTRLTVL.

As to this clone: At one end the junction does not follow the germline gene, possibly because of a read error. This rearrangement joins TRBV6-2 or TRBV6-3 to TRBJ2-3; 13 nucleotides agree with TRBD2. This CDR3 has 17 amino acids. The germline CDR1 and CDR2 sequences are MNHEY and SVGEGT. The CDR3 DNA sequence: TGTGCCAGCAGTTCGACGGGACTAGCGGGGAGCAAAGATACGCAGTATTTT. The encoded protein is CASSSTGLAGSKDTQYF.

V is TRBV9 and J is TRBJ1-1, with a possible D match to TRBD1 (5 bases). V was clipped by 2 bases and J by 0 bases, with 8 bases between them. Germline V gene data show CDR1 as SGDLS and CDR2 as YYNGEE. The CDR3 extends over 14 amino acids. The CDR3 reads CASSVTDMNTEAFF. The CDR3 nucleotides read TGTGCCAGCAGCGTGACAGACATGAACACTGAAGCTTTCTTT.

The chain recombines TRBV12-5 with TRBJ1-2; D is undetermined. The CDR3 consists of 13 residues. With 0 bases removed from V and 8 bases from J, the gap between germline ends came to 10 bases. Germline V gene lookup returns CDR1 LGHNT and CDR2 FRNRAP. CDR3 region: CASGLVRENGYTF. The CDR3 DNA reads TGTGCTAGTGGTTTGGTACGGGAGAACGGCTACACCTTC.

V usage is TRBV10-2 and J usage is TRBJ2-3; TRBD2 aligns across 11 bases. Germline assignment: CDR1 WSHSY and CDR2 SAAADI. After removal of 7 bases from V and 1 base from J, the junction contained 7 bases not matched to a gene. This CDR3 contains 16 residues. CDR3 sequence reads: CASKASGGFGTDTQYF. DNA of the CDR3: TGCGCCAGCAAAGCTAGCGGGGGGTTTGGCACAGATACGCAGTATTTT.